This TCR beta chain is drawn from a study of blood T cell repertoires in COVID-19. As for the study in general: From the United States, Italy and Spain came samples of acute and convalescent COVID-19. PBMCs, B-cell-depleted T cells, or T cells provided the cDNA or gDNA that made up the material.

Per the study methods: Estimated nucleated cell counts came from reference gene primer amplification. Method: immunoSEQ multiplex PCR; TCRdb's copy keeps in-frame clones and lacks some. Clonal size and the V and J genes are those of that table, whereas D and trimming came from the DNA. The sample includes about 150,000 clones, around 80% of them seen just once. The count of this clone is one. Germline CDR1 is MNHEY and CDR2 is SVGEGT. V was pared by 3 bases and J by 8 bases, with 16 bases between. This CDR3 has 14 residues. The sequence was obtained from a human donor in a cohort sampled during active COVID-19. Sample: peripheral blood. The chain combines TRBV6-2 or TRBV6-3 with TRBJ1-2; D is undetermined. CDR3 sequence (DNA): TGTGCCAGCAGTTATTGGGCGACCGAGAAAGGCTACACCTTC. This encodes CASSYWATEKGYTF.